These 23 T cell receptor beta chains came from one sample sequenced in a study of cytomegalovirus exposure and HLA in healthy donors. The study ran its PCR with 60 Vbeta and 13 Jbeta primers. The protocol was immunoSEQ multiplex PCR, while the TCRdb copy is restricted to in-frame clones and leaves out a portion. Here the sample spans 55,000 to 80,000 clones, approximately 75% being singletons. Material for sequencing was PBMCs. These receptors all stem from a man aged 50 to 60 in good health and CMV-seropositive.

This clone was detected only once. The rearrangement uses TRBV7-2 and TRBJ1-2; no clear D gene. The germline V and J ends were trimmed by 5 bases and 7 bases, with 11 bases remaining between them. Germline-derived CDR1 and CDR2 are SGHTA and FQGNSA. CDR3 size: 12 residues. CDR3 protein: CASSPPGSGYTF. The CDR3 DNA reads as TGTGCCAGCAGCCCTCCGGGAAGTGGCTACACCTTC.

The chain employs TRBV6-1 and TRBJ1-3; D remains ambiguous. Trimming stripped 0 bases from V and 6 bases from J, with 6 bases between. This CDR3 has 13 amino acids. Germline V gives CDR1 MNHNS, CDR2 SASEGT. The DNA for the CDR3 is TGTGCCAGCAGTGAAGCTACAGAAAACACCATATATTTT. As protein: CASSEATENTIYF.

This rearrangement joins TRBV30 to TRBJ1-1; the match to TRBD1 covers 9 bases. Unmatched junction bases numbered 3, after V lost 5 bases and J lost 5 bases. Germline assignment: CDR1 GTSNPN and CDR2 SVGIG (reference sequence). The CDR3 is 12 amino acids. DNA of the CDR3: TGTGCCTGGGGACAGGGGAGGACTGAAGCTTTCTTT. Translation: CAWGQGRTEAFF.

This clone was seen just once. This chain links TRBV27 with TRBJ2-4; perhaps TRBD1 as D (6 bases). Trimming removed 2 bases at V and 6 bases at J, with 11 bases between. In germline, CDR1 is MNHEY, CDR2 SMNVEV (reference sequence). The CDR3 has 14 amino acids. The CDR3 spells CASSLQWTANIQYF. The DNA for the CDR3 is TGTGCCAGCAGTTTACAATGGACAGCAAACATTCAGTACTTC.

This chain links TRBV27 with TRBJ1-5; tentative D call: TRBD1 (6 bases). Trimming took 2 bases from V and 4 from J, leaving 9 bases between them. The germline gives CDR1 MNHEY, CDR2 SMNVEV (reference sequence). The CDR3 sequence is 14 residues long. CDR3 coding DNA: TGTGCCAGCAGTTTAGGCAGGGGTAATCAGCCCCAGCATTTT. This gives the protein CASSLGRGNQPQHF.

The rearrangement uses TRBV7-9 and TRBJ2-7; 11 bases fit TRBD1. V trimming: 5 bases; J trimming: 2 bases; junction bases outside the gene matches: 5. The germline CDR1 and CDR2 sequences are SEHNR and FQNEAQ (reference sequence). The CDR3 has 15 amino acids. The CDR3 loop reads CASSADRGLAYEQYF. The CDR3 DNA sequence: TGTGCCAGCAGCGCGGACAGGGGGCTCGCCTACGAGCAGTACTTC.

J is TRBJ1-1 and V is TRBV30, with TRBD1 identical over 9 bases. CDR1 is GTSNPN, CDR2 SVGIG, per germline (reference sequence). J lost 6 bases, V lost 4 bases, and 6 bases had no gene match. The CDR3 runs 13 residues. The CDR3: CAWNPGQGPEAFF. In DNA, the CDR3 is TGTGCCTGGAACCCTGGACAGGGGCCTGAAGCTTTCTTT.

J is TRBJ2-2 and V is TRBV2; 8 nucleotides agree with TRBD2. Looked up from germline, CDR1 is SNHLY and CDR2 is FYNNEI. This CDR3 has 14 amino acids. The ends lost 7 bases at V and 4 bases at J; junction bases unmatched: 5. CDR3 protein: CASTWLAGTGELFF. Written as DNA, the CDR3 is TGTGCCAGCACATGGCTAGCGGGCACCGGGGAGCTGTTTTTT. Using reference TRBV2 and TRBJ2-2 for the parts outside the CDR3, the full variable domain is EPEVTQTPSHQVTQMGQEVILRCVPISNHLYFYWYRQILGQKVEFLVSFYNNEISEKSEIFDDQFSVERPDGSNFTLKIRSTKLEDSAMYFCASTWLAGTGELFFGEGSRLTVL.

This sequence joins TRBV28 and TRBJ2-7; weak D call: TRBD2 (5 bases). This CDR3 comprises 16 residues. The germline V and J ends were trimmed by 6 bases and 2 bases, with 20 bases remaining between them. Germline V lookup: CDR1 MDHEN, CDR2 SYDVKM. The CDR3 DNA follows: TGTGCCAGCAGCGACCGCCACCCCCTAGCCCCCTACGAGCAGTACTTC. Translated, it gives CASSDRHPLAPYEQYF.

This clone was seen a handful of times. The chain links TRBV10-1 to TRBJ2-1; D gene ambiguous. CDR1 WNHNN and CDR2 SYGVQD come from the germline V gene (reference sequence). Trimming stripped 2 bases from V and 6 bases from J, with 8 bases between. This CDR3 has 13 residues. The CDR3 DNA reads TGCGCCAGCAGTGAGGTCCAATCCAATGAGCAGTTCTTC. It is translated as CASSEVQSNEQFF.

V is TRBV5-4 and J is TRBJ2-1; the match to TRBD2 covers 12 bases. Losses at the gene ends were 1 base for V and 7 bases for J; bases not matched to a gene: 6. The CDR3 has 16 residues. Germline assignment: CDR1 SGHNT and CDR2 YYREEE (reference sequence). Here the CDR3 DNA reads TGTGCCAGCAGCTTGAGGGCTAGCGGGAGGGGGAATGAGCAGTTCTTC. Its translation: CASSLRASGRGNEQFF.

The rearrangement joins TRBV19 to TRBJ2-1; 9 nucleotides line up with TRBD1. V dropped 10 bases and J dropped 3; count of bases not matched to a gene: 7. The germline gives CDR1 LNHDA, CDR2 SQIVND (reference sequence). The CDR3 extends over 14 amino acids. In DNA, the CDR3 is TGTGCCACCCGGCGGGACAGGGTCTACAATGAGCAGTTCTTC. It codes for CATRRDRVYNEQFF.

The chain combines TRBV7-2 with TRBJ1-6, with 9 bases that match TRBD1. Germline CDR1 reads SGHTA; CDR2 reads FQGNSA. CDR3 length: 17 amino acids. J was trimmed by 5 bases and V by 8 bases; bases with no gene match: 13. The CDR3 protein is CASGGQGRSWDNSPLHF. DNA of the CDR3: TGTGCCAGCGGAGGACAGGGGCGGAGCTGGGATAATTCACCCCTCCACTTT.

The chain joins TRBV15 to TRBJ2-7; tentative D call: TRBD1 (5 bases). V shed 0 bases and J shed 5 bases, with 11 bases lying between them. The CDR3 has 14 amino acids. Per the germline V gene, CDR1 is LNHNV and CDR2 is YYDKDF (reference sequence). The CDR3: CATSRDQGLHEQYF. The DNA for the CDR3 is TGTGCCACCAGCAGAGATCAGGGTTTGCACGAGCAGTACTTC. The entire variable domain, with the rest obtained from reference TRBV15 and TRBJ2-7, is as follows: DAMVIQNPRYQVTQFGKPVTLSCSQTLNHNVMYWYQQKSSQAPKLLFHYYDKDFNNEADTPDNFQSRRPNTSFCFLDIRSPGLGDTAMYLCATSRDQGLHEQYFGPGTRLTVT.

The V call is TRBV2, the J call TRBJ2-7, with a possible D match to TRBD2 (6 bases). Between the trimmed V and J ends, which lost 5 bases and 1 base, there was a span of 18 bases. The CDR3 sequence is 16 residues long. Germline V gene lookup returns CDR1 SNHLY and CDR2 FYNNEI. DNA of the CDR3: TGTGCCAGCAGTAGGGACTTCCCCTTGGTTTCCTACGAGCAGTACTTC. Residues: CASSRDFPLVSYEQYF. Together with reference TRBV2 and TRBJ2-7, the CDR3 gives the full variable domain: EPEVTQTPSHQVTQMGQEVILRCVPISNHLYFYWYRQILGQKVEFLVSFYNNEISEKSEIFDDQFSVERPDGSNFTLKIRSTKLEDSAMYFCASSRDFPLVSYEQYFGPGTRLTVT.

The chain recombines TRBV29-1 with TRBJ2-1; 9 positions match TRBD2. V was pared by 3 bases and J by 4 bases, with 7 bases of the junction left unmatched. In germline, CDR1 is SQVTM, CDR2 ANQGSEA. This CDR3 is built from 15 residues. The CDR3 sequence: CSVEASGILYNEQFF. The DNA for the CDR3 is TGCAGCGTTGAGGCTAGCGGGATTTTATACAATGAGCAGTTCTTC.

The chain employs TRBV30 and TRBJ1-2; 7 nucleotides align to TRBD1. Germline V lookup: CDR1 GTSNPN, CDR2 SVGIG (reference sequence). V was pared by 1 base and J by 4 bases, with 0 bases of the junction left unmatched. The CDR3 loop spans 12 amino acids. The CDR3 DNA sequence: TGTGCCTGGAGTGCAGGGGGCTATGGCTACACCTTC. It codes for CAWSAGGYGYTF.

As to this clone: Within the sample, other DNA sequences also encode this same CDR3. The chain has TRBV10-3 and TRBJ2-5; D unresolved. CDR1 is ENHRY, CDR2 SYGVKD, per germline. The ends were cut back, 6 bases at V and 7 bases at J, with 9 bases in the middle. There are 11 residues in the CDR3. The CDR3 region is CAISVRGTQYF. For the CDR3, the DNA is TGTGCCATCAGCGTACGAGGGACCCAGTACTTC.

This clone was seen a handful of times. CDR3: CASSRAGTGSNTGELFF. CDR3 nucleotide sequence: TGTGCCAGCAGTAGAGCCGGGACAGGCTCGAACACCGGGGAGCTGTTTTTT. V is TRBV6-4 and J is TRBJ2-2, with 8 bases matching TRBD1. The CDR3 extends over 17 amino acids. Trimming cost V 5 bases and J 0 bases; bases outside gene matches: 8. Germline V gene lookup returns CDR1 MRHNA and CDR2 SNTAGT.

V gene TRBV7-9 combines with J gene TRBJ1-1; 10 bases agree with TRBD1. After removal of 5 bases from V and 1 base from J, the junction contained 4 bases not matched to a gene. Germline loops: CDR1 SEHNR, CDR2 FQNEAQ (reference sequence). This CDR3 comprises 15 residues. In DNA form, the CDR3 reads TGTGCCAGCAGCAAAAGACAGGGGGCGAACACTGAAGCTTTCTTT. It specifies CASSKRQGANTEAFF.

Only one count was recorded for this clone. This chain connects TRBV2 to TRBJ1-4, with 9 bases that match TRBD1. The CDR3 contains 15 residues. CDR1 SNHLY and CDR2 FYNNEI come from the germline V gene. After removal of 7 bases from V and 8 bases from J, the junction contained 11 bases not matched to a gene. This chain's CDR3 is CASKASGTGWEKLFF. CDR3 nucleotides: TGTGCCAGCAAAGCCTCCGGGACAGGGTGGGAAAAACTGTTTTTT.

V gene TRBV9 combines with J gene TRBJ2-6; no reliable D call. Germline lookup yields CDR1 SGDLS and CDR2 YYNGEE. The ends were cut back, 4 bases at V and 0 bases at J, with 11 bases in the middle. CDR3 size: 16 residues. CDR3 sequence: CASSSPWSSGANVLTF. The CDR3 bases are TGTGCCAGCAGCTCTCCTTGGAGCTCTGGGGCCAACGTCCTGACTTTC. Supplemented by reference TRBV9 and TRBJ2-6, the full variable domain reads DSGVTQTPKHLITATGQRVTLRCSPRSGDLSVYWYQQSLDQGLQFLIQYYNGEERAKGNILERFSAQQFPDLHSELNLSSLELGDSALYFCASSSPWSSGANVLTFGAGSRLTVL.

The CDR3 here is CASGDRLALTDTQYF. CDR3 nucleotide sequence: TGTGCCAGCGGGGATAGGCTAGCCCTAACAGATACGCAGTATTTT. The chain links TRBV27 to TRBJ2-3; possible D gene TRBD2, 5 bases. V was trimmed by 8 bases and J by 3 bases, leaving 18 bases between them. Germline-derived CDR1 and CDR2 are MNHEY and SMNVEV (reference sequence). The CDR3 consists of 15 residues.